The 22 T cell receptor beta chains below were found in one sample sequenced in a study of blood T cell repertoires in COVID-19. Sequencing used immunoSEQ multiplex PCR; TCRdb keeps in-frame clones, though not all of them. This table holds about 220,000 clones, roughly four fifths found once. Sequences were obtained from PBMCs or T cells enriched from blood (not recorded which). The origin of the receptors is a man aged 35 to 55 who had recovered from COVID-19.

The CDR3 sequence: CASTEQGELFF. The CDR3 DNA reads TGTGCCAGCACCGAGCAGGGGGAACTGTTTTTT. The V gene is TRBV7-9, the J gene TRBJ1-4; 7 bases are shared with TRBD1. The CDR3 consists of 11 residues. CDR1 is SEHNR and CDR2 is FQNEAQ in the germline V gene (reference sequence). V trimming: 7 bases; J trimming: 12 bases; junction bases outside the gene matches: 5.

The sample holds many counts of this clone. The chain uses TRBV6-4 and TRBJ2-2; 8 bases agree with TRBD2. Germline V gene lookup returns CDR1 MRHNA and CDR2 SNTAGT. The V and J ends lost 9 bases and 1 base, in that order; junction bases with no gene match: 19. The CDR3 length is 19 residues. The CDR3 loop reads CASKPTYSRSGVNTGELFF. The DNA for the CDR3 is TGTGCCAGTAAACCTACCTACTCTCGTAGCGGGGTGAACACCGGGGAGCTGTTTTTT.

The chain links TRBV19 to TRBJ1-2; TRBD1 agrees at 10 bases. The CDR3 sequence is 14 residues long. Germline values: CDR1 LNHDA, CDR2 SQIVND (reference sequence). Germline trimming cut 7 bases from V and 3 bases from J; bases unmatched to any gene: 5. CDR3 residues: CASTLDRGDYGYTF. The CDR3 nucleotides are TGTGCCAGTACCCTGGACAGGGGGGACTATGGCTACACCTTC. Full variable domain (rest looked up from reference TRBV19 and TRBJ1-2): DGGITQSPKYLFRKEGQNVTLSCEQNLNHDAMYWYRQDPGQGLRLIYYSQIVNDFQKGDIAEGYSVSREKKESFPLTVTSAQKNPTAFYLCASTLDRGDYGYTFGSGTRLTVV.

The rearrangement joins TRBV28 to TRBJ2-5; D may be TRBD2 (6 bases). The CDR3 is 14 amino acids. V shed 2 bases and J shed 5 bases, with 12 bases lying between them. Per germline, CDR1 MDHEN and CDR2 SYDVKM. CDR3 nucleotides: TGTGCCAGCAGTTTAGGGGGGACCTCGGAGACCCAGTACTTC. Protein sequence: CASSLGGTSETQYF.

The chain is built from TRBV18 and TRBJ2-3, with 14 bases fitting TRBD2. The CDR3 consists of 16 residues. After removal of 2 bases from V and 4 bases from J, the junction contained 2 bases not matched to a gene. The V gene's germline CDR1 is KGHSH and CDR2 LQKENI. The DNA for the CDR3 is TGTGCCAGCTCACCAGGGACTAGCGGGAGCGCAGATACGCAGTATTTT. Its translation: CASSPGTSGSADTQYF. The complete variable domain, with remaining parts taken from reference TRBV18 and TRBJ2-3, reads NAGVMQNPRHLVRRRGQEARLRCSPMKGHSHVYWYRQLPEEGLKFMVYLQKENIIDESGMPKERFSAEFPKEGPSILRIQQVVRGDSAAYFCASSPGTSGSADTQYFGPGTRLTVL.

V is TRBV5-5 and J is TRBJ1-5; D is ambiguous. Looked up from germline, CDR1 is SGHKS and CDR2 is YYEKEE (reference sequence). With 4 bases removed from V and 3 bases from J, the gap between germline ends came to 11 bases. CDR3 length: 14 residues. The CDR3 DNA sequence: TGTGCCAGCAGCCCCGTGGGAGCCAATCAGCCCCAGCATTTT. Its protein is CASSPVGANQPQHF.

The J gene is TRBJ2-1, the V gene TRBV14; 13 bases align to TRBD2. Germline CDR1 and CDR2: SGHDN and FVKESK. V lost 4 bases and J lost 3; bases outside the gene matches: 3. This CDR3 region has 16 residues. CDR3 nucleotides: TGTGCCAGCAGCCCGGGACTAGCGGGATTCTACAATGAGCAGTTCTTC. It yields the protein CASSPGLAGFYNEQFF.

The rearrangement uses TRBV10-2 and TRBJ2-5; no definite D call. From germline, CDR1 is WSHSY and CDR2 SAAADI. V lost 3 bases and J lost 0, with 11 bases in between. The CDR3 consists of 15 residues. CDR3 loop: CASSETGTHQETQYF. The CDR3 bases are TGCGCCAGCAGTGAAACGGGTACCCACCAAGAGACCCAGTACTTC.

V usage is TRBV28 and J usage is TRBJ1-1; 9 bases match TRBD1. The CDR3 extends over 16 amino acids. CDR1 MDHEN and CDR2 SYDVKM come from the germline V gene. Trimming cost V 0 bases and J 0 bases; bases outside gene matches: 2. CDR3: CASSLWDRGMNTEAFF. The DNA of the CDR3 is TGTGCCAGCAGTTTATGGGACAGGGGAATGAACACTGAAGCTTTCTTT.

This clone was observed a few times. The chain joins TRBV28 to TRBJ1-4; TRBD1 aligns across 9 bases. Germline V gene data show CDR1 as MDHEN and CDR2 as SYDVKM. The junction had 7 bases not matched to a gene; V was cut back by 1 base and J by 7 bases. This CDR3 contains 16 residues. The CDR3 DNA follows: TGTGCCAGCAGTTTATCGACAGGGGGGTATAGTGAAAAACTGTTTTTT. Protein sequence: CASSLSTGGYSEKLFF.

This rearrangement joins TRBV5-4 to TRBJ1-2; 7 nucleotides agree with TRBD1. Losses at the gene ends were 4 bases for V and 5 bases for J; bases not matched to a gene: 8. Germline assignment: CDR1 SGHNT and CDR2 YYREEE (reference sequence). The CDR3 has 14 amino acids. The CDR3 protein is CASSENRGGYGYTF. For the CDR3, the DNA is TGTGCCAGCAGCGAAAACAGGGGCGGGTATGGCTACACCTTC. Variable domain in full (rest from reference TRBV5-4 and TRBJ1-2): ETGVTQSPTHLIKTRGQQVTLRCSSQSGHNTVSWYQQALGQGPQFIFQYYREEENGRGNFPPRFSGLQFPNYSSELNVNALELDDSALYLCASSENRGGYGYTFGSGTRLTVV.

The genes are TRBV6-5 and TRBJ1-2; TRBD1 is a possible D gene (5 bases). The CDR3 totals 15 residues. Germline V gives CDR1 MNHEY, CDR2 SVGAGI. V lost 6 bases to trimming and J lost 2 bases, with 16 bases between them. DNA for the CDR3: TGTGCCAGCAGGGACTTGGGGGGGGTGAACTATGGCTACACCTTC. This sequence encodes CASRDLGGVNYGYTF.

CDR3 nucleotides: TGCGCCAGCAGATCTTCCGGGACAGGGTCCTACGAGCAGTACTTC. Its protein product is CASRSSGTGSYEQYF. The rearrangement uses TRBV23-1 and TRBJ2-7, with 9 bases fitting TRBD1. TRBV23-1 is known as an ORF, though its function is uncertain. This CDR3 is built from 15 residues. V lost 6 bases, J lost 1 base, and 7 bases stayed unmatched.

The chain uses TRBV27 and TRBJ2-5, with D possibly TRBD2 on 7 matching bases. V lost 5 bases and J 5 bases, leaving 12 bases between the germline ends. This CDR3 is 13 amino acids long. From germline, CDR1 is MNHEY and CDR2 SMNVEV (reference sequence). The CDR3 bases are TGTGCCAGCAGTGATAGGGGGGGCGAGACCCAGTACTTC. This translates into CASSDRGGETQYF.

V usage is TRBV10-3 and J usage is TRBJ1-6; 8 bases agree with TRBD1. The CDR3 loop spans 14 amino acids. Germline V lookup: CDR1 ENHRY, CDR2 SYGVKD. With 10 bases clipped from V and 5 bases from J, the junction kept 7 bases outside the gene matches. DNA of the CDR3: TGTGCCACCAGGACAGGGTTCAATAATTCACCCCTCCACTTT. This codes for CATRTGFNNSPLHF.

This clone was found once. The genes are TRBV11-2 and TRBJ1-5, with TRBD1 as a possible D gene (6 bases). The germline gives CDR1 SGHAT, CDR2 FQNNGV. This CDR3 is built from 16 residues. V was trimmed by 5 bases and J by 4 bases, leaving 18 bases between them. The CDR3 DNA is TGTGCCAGCAGCCCCAGGGGAGGGAGGAGTAATCAGCCCCAGCATTTT. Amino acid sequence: CASSPRGGRSNQPQHF.

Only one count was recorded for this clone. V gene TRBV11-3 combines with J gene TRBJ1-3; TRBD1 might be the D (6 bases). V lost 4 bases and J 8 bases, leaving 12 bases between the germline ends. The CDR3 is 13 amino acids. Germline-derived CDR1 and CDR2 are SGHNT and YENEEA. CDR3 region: CASSSDRWDTIYF. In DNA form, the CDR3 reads TGTGCCAGCAGCTCCGACAGGTGGGACACCATATATTTT.

The CDR3 DNA sequence: TGTGCCAGCAGTTTAAGAAGCCCCCCCCTCCACTTT. Translating it yields CASSLRSPPLHF. This sequence joins TRBV12-3 or TRBV12-4 and TRBJ1-6; D is unclear. The CDR3 loop spans 12 amino acids. The V gene lost 2 bases and the J gene lost 13 bases, with 9 bases spanning the gap.

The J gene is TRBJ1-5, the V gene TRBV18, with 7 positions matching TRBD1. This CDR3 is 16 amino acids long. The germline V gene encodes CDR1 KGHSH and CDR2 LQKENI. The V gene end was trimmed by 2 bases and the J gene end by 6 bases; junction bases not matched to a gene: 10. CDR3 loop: CASSPGRQGTGQPQHF. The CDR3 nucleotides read TGTGCCAGCTCACCAGGACGACAGGGAACAGGTCAGCCCCAGCATTTT. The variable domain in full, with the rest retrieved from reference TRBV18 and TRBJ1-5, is NAGVMQNPRHLVRRRGQEARLRCSPMKGHSHVYWYRQLPEEGLKFMVYLQKENIIDESGMPKERFSAEFPKEGPSILRIQQVVRGDSAAYFCASSPGRQGTGQPQHFGDGTRLSIL.

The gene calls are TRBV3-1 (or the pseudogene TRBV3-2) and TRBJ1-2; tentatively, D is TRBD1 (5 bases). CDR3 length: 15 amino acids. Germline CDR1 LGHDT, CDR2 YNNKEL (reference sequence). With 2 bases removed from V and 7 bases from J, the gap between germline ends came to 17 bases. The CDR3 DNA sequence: TGTGCCAGCAGCCAAAGAGGAGCAGGGTTGGGTGGCTACACCTTC. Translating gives CASSQRGAGLGGYTF.

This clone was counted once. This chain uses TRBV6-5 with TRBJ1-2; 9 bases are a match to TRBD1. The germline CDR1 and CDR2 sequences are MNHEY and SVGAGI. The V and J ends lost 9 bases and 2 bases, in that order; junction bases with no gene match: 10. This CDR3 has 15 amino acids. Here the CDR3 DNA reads TGTGCCAGTACAGGGGGCTCGTCTCCGAACTATGGCTACACCTTC. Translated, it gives CASTGGSSPNYGYTF.

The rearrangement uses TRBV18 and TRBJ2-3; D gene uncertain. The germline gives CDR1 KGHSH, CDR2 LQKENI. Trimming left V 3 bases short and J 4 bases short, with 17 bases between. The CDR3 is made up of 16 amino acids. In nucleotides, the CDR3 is TGTGCCAGCTCACCCGTATCAGGAATGTTACCAGATACGCAGTATTTT. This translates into CASSPVSGMLPDTQYF.